These T cell receptor beta chains were read from a single sample in a study of CD4 and CD8 cells across lung adenocarcinoma regions. In TCRdb, the PCR reads were re-called with MiXCR into one record per CDR3 protein. The data hold more than 3,500 distinct CDR3 sequences, with roughly three fifths observed a single time. What was sequenced was CD4+ T cells from the margin of a lung tumor. These receptors all stem from a female donor with lung adenocarcinoma. The CD4 and CD8 labels of this study may be unreliable. The CDR3 runs from the conserved cysteine through the conserved F or W. A D gene is named only where the DNA matches it firmly. Size tells how often a clone was seen (once, few, many) or the class of an expanded clone, and some rows leave it out.

d_call clone_size j_call v_call cdr3_aa cdr3_nt
. . TRBJ1-1 TRBV6-1 CASSEGGRTNTEAFF TGTGCCAGCAGTGAAGGGGGACGGACTAACACTGAAGCTTTCTTT
. once TRBJ2-3 TRBV10-2 CARVELGKNMQYF TGCGCCAGGGTGGAGCTGGGGAAAAACATGCAGTATTTC
. . TRBJ2-4 TRBV27 CASRTSGLCAKDTQYF TGTGCGAGCCGTACCTCGGGGCTGTGCGCCAAAGATACTCAGTATTTC
. once TRBJ2-7 TRBV10-2 CASSELGGDYEQYF TGCGCCAGCAGTGAGTTAGGAGGGGACTACGAGCAGTACTTC
. once TRBJ2-3 TRBV6-1 CCGSGGGRDQDTQYF TGTTGCGGGAGTGGCGGGGGCCGAGACCAAGATACGCAGTATTTT
. few TRBJ2-1 TRBV6-5 CASSYSTAGALYNSPLHF TGTGCCAGCAGTTACTCGACGGCAGGGGCCCTCTATAATTCACCCCTCCACTTC
. medium-sized TRBJ2-3 TRBV12-3/TRBV12-4 CASKGGPDTQYF TGTGCCAGTAAAGGGGGGCCCGATACGCAGTATTTT
. . TRBJ2-4 TRBV6-1 CASNSLVGGAKDIQYF TGTGCCAGCAACTCCTTAGTGGGGGGAGCCAAAGATATTCAGTACTTC
. . TRBJ2-7 TRBV6-5 CASSYSMGETYEQYF TGTGCCAGCAGTTACTCGATGGGGGAGACCTACGAGCAGTACTTC
. . TRBJ2-5 TRBV6-1 CASGKAQDTQYF TGTGCCAGCGGGAAGGCCCAGGACACCCAGTACTTC
TRBD1 . TRBJ2-2 TRBV6-2/TRBV6-3 CASSLRQGSGTGELFF TGTGCCAGCAGTCTACGACAGGGCTCGGGCACCGGGGAGCTGTTTTTT
. few TRBJ2-3 TRBV6-1 CASNGGPNTDTQYF TGTGCCAGCAATGGGGGCCCGAACACAGATACGCAGTATTTT
. . TRBJ2-1 TRBV6-1 CASATEGFYNEQFF TGTGCCAGTGCCACGGAGGGATTCTACAATGAGCAGTTCTTC
TRBD2 once TRBJ2-1 TRBV6-1 CASSDPGLAGTYSYNEQFF TGTGCCAGCAGTGACCCGGGACTAGCGGGGACTTACTCCTACAATGAGCAGTTCTTC
TRBD2 . TRBJ2-1 TRBV6-1 CASMRTSGDNEQFF TGTGCCAGCATGAGGACTAGCGGGGACAATGAGCAGTTCTTC
. . TRBJ2-1 TRBV6-5 CASSYSFNEQFF TGTGCCAGCAGTTACTCGTTCAATGAGCAGTTCTTC
TRBD2 medium-sized TRBJ2-7 TRBV4-1 CASSQEGLAAYEQYF TGCGCCAGCAGCCAAGAGGGACTAGCAGCCTACGAGCAGTACTTC